Listed below are T cell receptor beta chains from one sample, sequenced in a study of graft-versus-host responses after intestinal transplantation. No antigens are known for them. Only in-frame clones appear in the TCRdb table, and some are missing; sequencing was by immunoSEQ multiplex PCR. The sample lists more than 65,000 clones, approximately 90% seen once, with 6% to 9% in the top ten. The starting material was unstimulated CD8+ T cells sorted from spleen or lymph node cells, obtained before transplant. These receptors were collected from a human donor who was the organ donor for an intestinal transplant. Both conserved end residues are part of each CDR3. D genes are given only for firm matches. Rows may omit the clone size; those that give it use once, few, many or a size class.

d_gene: NA; j_gene: TRBJ1-1; v_gene: TRBV19; abundance: NA; CDR3aa: CASSSYYRALDTEAFF; CDR3nt: TGTGCCAGTAGTAGCTACTACAGGGCATTGGACACTGAAGCTTTCTTT
d_gene: NA; j_gene: TRBJ1-5; v_gene: TRBV2; abundance: NA; CDR3aa: CASSDSGNQPQHF; CDR3nt: TGTGCCAGCAGTGATTCGGGGAATCAGCCCCAGCATTTT
d_gene: NA; j_gene: TRBJ1-1; v_gene: TRBV6-5; abundance: NA; CDR3aa: CASSLGAANTEAFF; CDR3nt: TGTGCCAGCAGTTTAGGGGCAGCCAACACTGAAGCTTTCTTT
d_gene: TRBD2; j_gene: TRBJ2-1; v_gene: TRBV7-6; abundance: NA; CDR3aa: CASNSGLAGGNEQFF; CDR3nt: TGTGCCAGCAACTCGGGACTAGCGGGAGGCAATGAGCAGTTCTTC
d_gene: NA; j_gene: TRBJ2-7; v_gene: TRBV5-1; abundance: NA; CDR3aa: CASTGSDSPNYEQYF; CDR3nt: TGCGCCAGCACCGGTAGCGACAGCCCCAACTACGAGCAGTACTTC
d_gene: NA; j_gene: TRBJ2-7; v_gene: TRBV6-5; abundance: NA; CDR3aa: CASRGTVFPYEQYF; CDR3nt: TGTGCCAGCAGGGGGACGGTCTTCCCCTACGAGCAGTACTTC
d_gene: NA; j_gene: TRBJ2-7; v_gene: TRBV27; abundance: NA; CDR3aa: CASSLRGGGTYEQYF; CDR3nt: TGTGCCAGCAGTTTACGCGGCGGGGGCACCTACGAGCAGTACTTC
d_gene: NA; j_gene: TRBJ2-1; v_gene: TRBV28; abundance: NA; CDR3aa: CASSLRVDSYNEQFF; CDR3nt: TGTGCCAGCAGTTTACGGGTGGACTCCTACAATGAGCAGTTCTTC
d_gene: TRBD1; j_gene: TRBJ1-2; v_gene: TRBV6-4; abundance: NA; CDR3aa: CASKGTARGRGYGYTF; CDR3nt: TGTGCCAGCAAAGGGACAGCGAGAGGGCGCGGCTATGGCTACACCTTC
d_gene: NA; j_gene: TRBJ2-5; v_gene: TRBV29-1; abundance: NA; CDR3aa: CSVCLYRSYQETQYF; CDR3nt: TGCAGCGTATGCCTCTACCGCAGTTACCAAGAGACCCAGTACTTC
d_gene: TRBD2; j_gene: TRBJ2-5; v_gene: TRBV7-9; abundance: NA; CDR3aa: CASSAQLAEETQYF; CDR3nt: TGTGCCAGCAGCGCCCAACTAGCGGAAGAGACCCAGTACTTC
d_gene: TRBD1; j_gene: TRBJ2-5; v_gene: TRBV4-1; abundance: NA; CDR3aa: CASSTTGSQETQYF; CDR3nt: TGCGCCAGCAGCACGACAGGGTCCCAAGAGACCCAGTACTTC
d_gene: TRBD1; j_gene: TRBJ2-1; v_gene: TRBV5-1; abundance: NA; CDR3aa: CASSPRQGSAYEQFF; CDR3nt: TGCGCCAGCAGCCCGAGACAGGGGTCAGCCTATGAGCAGTTCTTC
d_gene: NA; j_gene: TRBJ2-1; v_gene: TRBV5-1; abundance: NA; CDR3aa: CASSLIAYNEQFF; CDR3nt: TGCGCCAGCAGCTTGATCGCCTACAATGAGCAGTTCTTC
d_gene: NA; j_gene: TRBJ1-1; v_gene: TRBV5-6; abundance: NA; CDR3aa: CASSLGRNTEAFF; CDR3nt: TGTGCCAGCAGCCTGGGACGGAACACTGAAGCTTTCTTT
d_gene: NA; j_gene: TRBJ2-1; v_gene: TRBV29-1; abundance: NA; CDR3aa: CSVDSKLYNEQFF; CDR3nt: TGCAGCGTTGACAGCAAACTTTACAATGAGCAGTTCTTC
d_gene: NA; j_gene: TRBJ2-2; v_gene: TRBV7-9; abundance: NA; CDR3aa: CASSLGQGISGELFF; CDR3nt: TGTGCCAGCAGCTTAGGGCAGGGCATCTCCGGGGAGCTGTTTTTT
d_gene: NA; j_gene: TRBJ2-7; v_gene: TRBV7-9; abundance: NA; CDR3aa: CASSSPLTYAYEQYF; CDR3nt: TGTGCCAGCAGCTCCCCCCTCACTTACGCCTACGAGCAGTACTTC
d_gene: NA; j_gene: TRBJ2-1; v_gene: TRBV7-3; abundance: NA; CDR3aa: CASSLSGGGDNEQFF; CDR3nt: TGTGCCAGCAGCCTATCGGGGGGCGGAGACAATGAGCAGTTCTTC
d_gene: NA; j_gene: TRBJ1-1; v_gene: TRBV19; abundance: few; CDR3aa: CASIAGNEAFF; CDR3nt: TGTGCCAGTATTGCGGGTAATGAAGCTTTCTTT
d_gene: TRBD2; j_gene: TRBJ2-1; v_gene: TRBV5-1; abundance: NA; CDR3aa: CASRTSGYNEQFF; CDR3nt: TGCGCCAGCAGGACTAGCGGCTACAATGAGCAGTTCTTC
d_gene: NA; j_gene: TRBJ1-5; v_gene: TRBV2; abundance: NA; CDR3aa: CASWGPSNQPQHF; CDR3nt: TGTGCCAGTTGGGGGCCCAGCAATCAGCCCCAGCATTTT
d_gene: NA; j_gene: TRBJ2-3; v_gene: TRBV5-1; abundance: once; CDR3aa: CASSTIEGVSSTDTQYF; CDR3nt: TGCGCCAGCAGCACGATTGAGGGGGTCTCTAGCACAGATACGCAGTATTTT
d_gene: NA; j_gene: TRBJ1-2; v_gene: TRBV29-1; abundance: NA; CDR3aa: CSVENSYGYTF; CDR3nt: TGCAGCGTTGAAAACAGCTATGGCTACACCTTC
d_gene: TRBD2; j_gene: TRBJ2-1; v_gene: TRBV7-6; abundance: NA; CDR3aa: CASSLGSGGAYNEQFF; CDR3nt: TGTGCCAGCAGCTTAGGTAGCGGGGGCGCTTACAATGAGCAGTTCTTC
d_gene: NA; j_gene: TRBJ1-1; v_gene: TRBV6-5; abundance: NA; CDR3aa: CASSPVQANTEAFF; CDR3nt: TGTGCCAGCAGCCCAGTCCAGGCCAACACTGAAGCTTTCTTT
d_gene: NA; j_gene: TRBJ2-2; v_gene: TRBV9; abundance: NA; CDR3aa: CASSDLRSMATGELFF; CDR3nt: TGTGCCAGCAGCGATCTGAGGAGCATGGCCACCGGGGAGCTGTTTTTT
d_gene: TRBD1; j_gene: TRBJ2-2; v_gene: TRBV9; abundance: NA; CDR3aa: CASSALPGTENTGELFF; CDR3nt: TGTGCCAGCAGCGCGCTACCCGGGACAGAGAACACCGGGGAGCTGTTTTTT
d_gene: NA; j_gene: TRBJ1-2; v_gene: TRBV4-1; abundance: NA; CDR3aa: CASSLGGYGYTF; CDR3nt: TGCGCCAGCAGCCTGGGCGGCTATGGCTACACCTTC
d_gene: TRBD1; j_gene: TRBJ1-5; v_gene: TRBV10-2; abundance: once; CDR3aa: CASSDYPKWDRGHQPQHF; CDR3nt: TGCGCCAGCAGTGACTACCCAAAATGGGACAGGGGACATCAGCCCCAGCATTTT
d_gene: NA; j_gene: TRBJ2-3; v_gene: TRBV5-1; abundance: once; CDR3aa: CASSWTGGGSDTQYF; CDR3nt: TGCGCCAGCAGCTGGACAGGAGGAGGGTCGGATACGCAGTATTTT
d_gene: TRBD1; j_gene: TRBJ2-1; v_gene: TRBV5-4; abundance: NA; CDR3aa: CASSLGDRGFF; CDR3nt: TGTGCCAGCAGCTTGGGGGACAGGGGGTTCTTC
d_gene: NA; j_gene: TRBJ1-1; v_gene: TRBV6-5; abundance: NA; CDR3aa: CASSSRDLVAFF; CDR3nt: TGTGCCAGCAGTTCCAGGGATTTAGTAGCTTTCTTT
d_gene: NA; j_gene: TRBJ1-1; v_gene: TRBV30; abundance: NA; CDR3aa: CAWSVLLGTEAFF; CDR3nt: TGTGCCTGGAGTGTACTCCTGGGCACTGAAGCTTTCTTT
d_gene: NA; j_gene: TRBJ2-2; v_gene: TRBV5-1; abundance: NA; CDR3aa: CASRSLGPGAGELFF; CDR3nt: TGCGCCAGCAGGAGTTTGGGCCCCGGGGCCGGGGAGCTGTTTTTT
d_gene: NA; j_gene: TRBJ2-5; v_gene: TRBV11-2; abundance: NA; CDR3aa: CASSPLGHRNWETQYF; CDR3nt: TGTGCCAGCAGCCCCCTGGGACACCGAAACTGGGAGACCCAGTACTTC
d_gene: NA; j_gene: TRBJ1-4; v_gene: TRBV18; abundance: NA; CDR3aa: CASSIRAHGGEKLFF; CDR3nt: TGTGCCAGCTCTATTAGAGCGCACGGGGGTGAAAAACTGTTTTTT
d_gene: TRBD1; j_gene: TRBJ2-1; v_gene: TRBV4-1; abundance: NA; CDR3aa: CASSPPLDREIYNEQFF; CDR3nt: TGCGCCAGCAGCCCTCCACTGGACAGGGAGATCTACAATGAGCAGTTCTTC
d_gene: NA; j_gene: TRBJ2-7; v_gene: TRBV19; abundance: few; CDR3aa: CASSMGGARYEQYF; CDR3nt: TGTGCCAGTAGTATGGGGGGCGCCCGCTACGAGCAGTACTTC
d_gene: NA; j_gene: TRBJ2-1; v_gene: TRBV29-1; abundance: NA; CDR3aa: CSVASGDNNEQFF; CDR3nt: TGCAGCGTTGCGAGCGGAGACAACAATGAGCAGTTCTTC
d_gene: NA; j_gene: TRBJ2-7; v_gene: TRBV6-5; abundance: NA; CDR3aa: CASSYSGGGDQYEQYF; CDR3nt: TGTGCCAGCAGTTACTCAGGAGGGGGCGATCAATACGAGCAGTACTTC
d_gene: NA; j_gene: TRBJ2-7; v_gene: TRBV19; abundance: NA; CDR3aa: CASSGSGGPYEQYF; CDR3nt: TGTGCCAGTTCGGGTAGTGGCGGACCCTACGAGCAGTACTTC
d_gene: TRBD1; j_gene: TRBJ2-2; v_gene: TRBV5-1; abundance: NA; CDR3aa: CASSWGQDTNTGELFF; CDR3nt: TGCGCCAGCAGCTGGGGACAGGACACGAACACCGGGGAGCTGTTTTTT
d_gene: TRBD2; j_gene: TRBJ2-1; v_gene: TRBV9; abundance: NA; CDR3aa: CASSVGGSSREQFF; CDR3nt: TGTGCCAGCAGCGTAGGCGGGAGCAGCCGTGAGCAGTTCTTC
d_gene: NA; j_gene: TRBJ1-1; v_gene: TRBV7-3; abundance: once; CDR3aa: CASSDSRDGNTEAFF; CDR3nt: TGTGCCAGCAGTGACTCCCGGGACGGGAACACTGAAGCTTTCTTT
d_gene: NA; j_gene: TRBJ2-1; v_gene: TRBV29-1; abundance: once; CDR3aa: CSVEEDNEQFF; CDR3nt: TGCAGCGTTGAAGAAGACAATGAGCAGTTCTTC
d_gene: NA; j_gene: TRBJ1-1; v_gene: TRBV6-5; abundance: NA; CDR3aa: CASSGTPDTEAFF; CDR3nt: TGTGCCAGCAGTGGGACACCGGACACTGAAGCTTTCTTT
d_gene: TRBD1; j_gene: TRBJ1-4; v_gene: TRBV30; abundance: NA; CDR3aa: CAWDTGDGGKLFF; CDR3nt: TGTGCCTGGGATACAGGGGACGGAGGAAAACTGTTTTTT